This TCR beta chain was profiled in a study of blood T cell repertoires in COVID-19. There are a few counts of this clone. The protocol was immunoSEQ multiplex PCR, while the TCRdb copy is restricted to in-frame clones and leaves out a portion. The table lists 95,000 to 110,000 clones, 80% to 90% of them singletons. The sample taken for sequencing was peripheral blood. The clonotype was recovered from a man in his sixties with acute or convalescent COVID-19.

The CDR3 loop reads CSVGGLAGGDTQYF. The CDR3 coding sequence is TGCAGCGTGGGGGGACTAGCGGGAGGAGACACGCAGTATTTT. The chain couples TRBV29-1 to TRBJ2-3; 15 bases are a match to TRBD2. CDR3 length equals 14 residues. Germline lookup yields CDR1 SQVTM and CDR2 ANQGSEA. Germline trimming cut 6 bases from V and 9 bases from J; bases unmatched to any gene: 7.